The text below deals with one TCR beta chain. The CDR3 loop spans 15 amino acids. The V segment lost 8 bases and the J segment 0 bases; nucleotides outside the gene matches: 8. Germline V lookup: CDR1 ENHRY, CDR2 SYGVKD. The sample is drawn from a study of Ad26.COV2.S vaccination and SARS-CoV-2 variants. Data came from immunoSEQ multiplex PCR; TCRdb stores just in-frame clones and leaves some out. Of about 350,000 clones listed, about 90% are singletons. The TCR originated in a human donor who had recovered from COVID-19. Material: peripheral blood, obtained after recovery from COVID-19. The chain employs TRBV10-3 and TRBJ2-3; TRBD2 agrees at 7 bases. The CDR3 coding sequence is TGTGCCATCGGCGAGCGGGGCACAAGCACAGATACGCAGTATTTT. This encodes CAIGERGTSTDTQYF.